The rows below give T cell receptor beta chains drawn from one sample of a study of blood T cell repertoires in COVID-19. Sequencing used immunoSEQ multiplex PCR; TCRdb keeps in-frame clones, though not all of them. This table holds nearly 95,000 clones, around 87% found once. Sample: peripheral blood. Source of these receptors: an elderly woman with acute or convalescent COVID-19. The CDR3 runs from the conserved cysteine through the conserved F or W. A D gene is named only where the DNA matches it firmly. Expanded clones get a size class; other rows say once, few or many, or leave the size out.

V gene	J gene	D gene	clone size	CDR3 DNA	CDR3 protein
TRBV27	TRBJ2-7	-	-	TGTGCCAGCAGTTTATCGGGGGCAGTTTACGAGCAGTACTTC	CASSLSGAVYEQYF
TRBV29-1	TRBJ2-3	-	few	TGCAGCGTAGGAGGGACTCACACAGATACGCAGTATTTT	CSVGGTHTDTQYF
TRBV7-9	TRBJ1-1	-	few	TGTGCCAGCAGTGACAGGCCGAACACTGAAGCTTTCTTT	CASSDRPNTEAFF
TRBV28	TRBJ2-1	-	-	TGTGCCAGCAGTTTAATTCTCTTGAATGAGCAGTTCTTC	CASSLILLNEQFF
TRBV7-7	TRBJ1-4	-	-	TGTGCTAGCAGCTTAGCTCAGGGCCCTAATGAAAAACTGTTTTTT	CASSLAQGPNEKLFF
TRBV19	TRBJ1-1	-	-	TGTGCCAGTAGTATTCCCAACAGATGGTTTACGAACACTGAAGCTTTCTTT	CASSIPNRWFTNTEAFF
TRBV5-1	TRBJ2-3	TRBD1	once	TGCGCCAGCAGGCAGGGGGCATCAGATACGCAGTATTTT	CASRQGASDTQYF
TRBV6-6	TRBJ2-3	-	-	TGTGCCAGCAGTTGGGTCCAATCAGGCCCAGATACGCAGTATTTT	CASSWVQSGPDTQYF
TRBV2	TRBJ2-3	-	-	TGTGCCAGCTCTAGCACAGATACGCAGTATTTT	CASSSTDTQYF
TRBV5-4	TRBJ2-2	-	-	TGTGCCAGCAGCCGGACACGCGAGACCGGGGAGCTGTTTTTT	CASSRTRETGELFF
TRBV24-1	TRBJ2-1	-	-	TGTGCCACCATGGAAGGCGGCAGCTCCTACAATGAGCAGTTCTTC	CATMEGGSSYNEQFF
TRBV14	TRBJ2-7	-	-	TGTGCCAGCAGCCCCCGTGGTATGGGACATCCTTACGAGCAGTACTTC	CASSPRGMGHPYEQYF
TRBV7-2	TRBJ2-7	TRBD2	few	TGTGCCAGCAGCTTATCGCGAGCGGGAAACTACGAGCAGTACTTC	CASSLSRAGNYEQYF
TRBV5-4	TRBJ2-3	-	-	TGTGCCAGCAGCCCCCGAGGGGGGGGGCTGCTAGATACGCAGTATTTT	CASSPRGGGLLDTQYF
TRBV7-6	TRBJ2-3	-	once	TGTGCCAGCAGCGACAATAGCGGACGTACAACAGCCAGCACAGATACGCAGTATTTT	CASSDNSGRTTASTDTQYF
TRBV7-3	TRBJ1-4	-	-	TGTGCCAGCAGTTTGTCTGGAGGGCCGGATGAAAAACTGTTTTTT	CASSLSGGPDEKLFF
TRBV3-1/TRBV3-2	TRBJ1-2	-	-	TGTGCCAGCAGCCAAGGGCAGCGTGATAACTATGGCTACACCTTC	CASSQGQRDNYGYTF
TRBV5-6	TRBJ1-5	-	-	TGTGCCAGCAGCTTGCTTCGGGAACAGCCCCAGCATTTT	CASSLLREQPQHF
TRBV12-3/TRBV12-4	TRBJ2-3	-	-	TGTGCCAGCAGTTTAGCGGGGCCCGATACGCAGTATTTT	CASSLAGPDTQYF
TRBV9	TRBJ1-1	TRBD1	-	TGTGCCAGCAGCGTAGTGCGAGTCAGGGGGCGTCCGATAGAAGCTTTCTTT	CASSVVRVRGRPIEAFF
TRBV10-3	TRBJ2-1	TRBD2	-	TGTGCCACCGGGACTAGCGGGGGGTCCTACAATGAGCAGTTCTTC	CATGTSGGSYNEQFF
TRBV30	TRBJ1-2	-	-	TGTGCCTGGAGACAGGGCCTATACACCTTC	CAWRQGLYTF
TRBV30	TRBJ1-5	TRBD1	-	TGTGCCTGGAGCGCCGACAGGGGGACGGGGTATAGCAATCAGCCCCAGCATTTT	CAWSADRGTGYSNQPQHF
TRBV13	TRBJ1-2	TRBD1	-	TGTGCCAGCAGCCTATACCCTACATCTTCCCCGGGACAGGGGGGATTTGGCTACACCTTC	CASSLYPTSSPGQGGFGYTF
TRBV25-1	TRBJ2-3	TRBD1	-	TGTGCCAGCAGCCCCGACAGGGTAGGCGATACGCAGTATTTT	CASSPDRVGDTQYF
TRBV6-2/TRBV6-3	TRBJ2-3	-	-	TGTGCCAGCAGTTATGCCAACCGGGATACGCAGTATTTT	CASSYANRDTQYF
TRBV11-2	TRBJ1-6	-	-	TGTGCCAGCAGCTTAGATTTAGCAGGGAATAATTCACCCCTCCACTTT	CASSLDLAGNNSPLHF
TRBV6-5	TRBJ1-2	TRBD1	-	TGTGCCAGCAGTTTTTCTGACAGGGTTAACTATGGCTACACCTTC	CASSFSDRVNYGYTF
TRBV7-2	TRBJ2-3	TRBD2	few	TGTGCCAGCAGCCCCCAGAGCGGGGGGCCAGATACGCAGTATTTT	CASSPQSGGPDTQYF
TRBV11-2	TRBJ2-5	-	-	TGTGCCAGCAGACCCGGAGAGGCGGAGACCCAGTACTTC	CASRPGEAETQYF
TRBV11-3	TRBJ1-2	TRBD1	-	TGTGCCAGCAGCGAAAAAACTCCGGGACAGTCAATCAACTATGGCTACACCTTC	CASSEKTPGQSINYGYTF
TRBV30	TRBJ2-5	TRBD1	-	TGTGCCTGGAAACCGGGACAGGGGTGGGAGACCCAGTACTTC	CAWKPGQGWETQYF
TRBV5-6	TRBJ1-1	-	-	TGTGCCAGCAGCTTGGCCTGGGGGGGAGCTTTCTTT	CASSLAWGGAFF
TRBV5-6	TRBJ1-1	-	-	TGTGCCAGCAGCAGCGGTCCCCCAACTAGAGCTTTCTTT	CASSSGPPTRAFF
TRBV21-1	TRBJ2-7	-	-	TGTGCCAGCAGCAACGGACTAGCGGGAAACGAGCAGTACTTC	CASSNGLAGNEQYF
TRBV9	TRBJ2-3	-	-	TGTGCCAGCAGCGTAGTAGCTAGCAAAAACACAGATACGCAGTATTTT	CASSVVASKNTDTQYF
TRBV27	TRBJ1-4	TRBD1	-	TGTGCCAGCAGTCTGACAGGGCAAGAAGAAAAACTGTTTTTT	CASSLTGQEEKLFF
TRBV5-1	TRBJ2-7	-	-	TGCGCCAGCAGCTTGAGAGCGAGCTACGAGCAGTACTTC	CASSLRASYEQYF
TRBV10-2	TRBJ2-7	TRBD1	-	TGCGCCAGCAGTGTGGACAGGGAGACCTACGAGCAGTACTTC	CASSVDRETYEQYF
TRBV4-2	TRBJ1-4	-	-	TGTGCCAGCAGCCAAAAACAGGGTGGGGATGAAAAACTGTTTTTT	CASSQKQGGDEKLFF
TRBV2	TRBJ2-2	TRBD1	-	TGTGCCAGCAGTCAACAGGGGCGGAACACCGGGGAGCTGTTTTTT	CASSQQGRNTGELFF